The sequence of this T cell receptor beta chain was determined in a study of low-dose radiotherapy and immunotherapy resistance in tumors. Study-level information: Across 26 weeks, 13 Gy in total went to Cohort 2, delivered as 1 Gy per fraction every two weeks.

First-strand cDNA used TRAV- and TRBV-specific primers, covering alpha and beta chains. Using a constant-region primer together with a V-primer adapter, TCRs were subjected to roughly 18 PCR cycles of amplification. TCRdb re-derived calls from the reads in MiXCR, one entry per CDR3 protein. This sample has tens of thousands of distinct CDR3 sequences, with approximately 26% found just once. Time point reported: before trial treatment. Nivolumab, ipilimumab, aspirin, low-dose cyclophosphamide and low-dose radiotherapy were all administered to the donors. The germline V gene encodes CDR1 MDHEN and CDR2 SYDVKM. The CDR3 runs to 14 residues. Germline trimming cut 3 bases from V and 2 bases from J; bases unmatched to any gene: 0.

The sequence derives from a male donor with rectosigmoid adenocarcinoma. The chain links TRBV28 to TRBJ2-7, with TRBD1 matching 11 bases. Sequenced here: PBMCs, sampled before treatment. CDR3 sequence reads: CASSLGQGAYEQYF. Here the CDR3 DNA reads TGTGCCAGCAGTTTGGGACAGGGGGCCTACGAGCAGTACTTC. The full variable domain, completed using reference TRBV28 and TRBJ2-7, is DVKVTQSSRYLVKRTGEKVFLECVQDMDHENMFWYRQDPGLGLRLIYFSYDVKMKEKGDIPEGYSVSREKKERFSLILESASTNQTSMYLCASSLGQGAYEQYFGPGTRLTVT.